The 15 T cell receptor beta chains reported below all come from one sample, sequenced in a study of T cell changes during pregnancy in multiple sclerosis. Assay: immunoSEQ multiplex PCR; the TCRdb copy retains only in-frame clones and omits some. Of fewer than 40,000 clones in the sample, roughly nine tenths are singletons; the top ten hold 0.44%. The source material was CD4+ T cells from peripheral blood mononuclear cells, sampled in the second trimester of pregnancy. Receptors originate from a female donor in good health, enrolled as a control in a pregnancy study.

Notes on this clone: The junction departs from germline at one end; a sequencing error may be responsible. The rearrangement uses TRBV7-2 and TRBJ1-2, with a possible D match to TRBD1 (6 bases). The length of the CDR3 is 11 residues. CDR1 is SGHTA and CDR2 is FQGNSA in the germline V gene. In nucleotides, the CDR3 is TGTGCCAGCAGCTTTACCGACAGGCCCTTCTTC. Translation gives CASSFTDRPFF.

The V call is TRBV10-3, the J call TRBJ1-2, with D possibly TRBD1 on 5 matching bases. Trimming cost V 10 bases and J 3 bases, with 15 bases left between them. CDR3 length equals 13 residues. Germline V lookup: CDR1 ENHRY, CDR2 SYGVKD. The DNA for the CDR3 is TGTGCCACCACCCCAGGGCTCGACTATGGCTACACCTTC. Protein: CATTPGLDYGYTF.

The rearrangement uses TRBV10-3 and TRBJ1-1, with 7 bases identical to TRBD1. The CDR3 has 13 residues. In germline, CDR1 is ENHRY, CDR2 SYGVKD. The V and J ends lost 2 bases and 5 bases, in that order; junction bases with no gene match: 2. The DNA for the CDR3 is TGTGCCATCAGTGAGGACAGGGTGACTGAAGCTTTCTTT. Amino acids: CAISEDRVTEAFF.

CDR3 sequence (DNA): TGTGCCAGCTCACCGGGGACAGCCCCATCGAGAGAGCAGTACTTC. It codes for CASSPGTAPSREQYF. The chain uses TRBV18 and TRBJ2-7, with 7 bases lining up with TRBD1. This CDR3 has 15 amino acids. V lost 3 bases to trimming and J lost 7 bases; unmatched junction nucleotides: 12. CDR1 is KGHSH and CDR2 is LQKENI in the germline V gene.

The J gene is TRBJ2-5, the V gene TRBV9; TRBD1 matches 8 bases. V lost 0 bases and J lost 4; bases outside the gene matches: 8. Germline V gene lookup returns CDR1 SGDLS and CDR2 YYNGEE. The CDR3 has 16 residues. The CDR3 coding sequence is TGTGCCAGCAGCGTAGCGACAGGGGCCAGGGGAGAGACCCAGTACTTC. This sequence encodes CASSVATGARGETQYF.

This CDR3 reads CASSRADNYGYTF. CDR3 in DNA: TGTGCCAGCAGCCGAGCCGATAACTATGGCTACACCTTC. The rearrangement joins TRBV7-2 to TRBJ1-2; D is ambiguous. V was trimmed by 5 bases and J by 1 base, leaving 8 bases between them. The germline gives CDR1 SGHTA, CDR2 FQGNSA. There are 13 residues in the CDR3.

This clone was seen just once. The J gene is TRBJ2-3, the V gene TRBV5-1, with D possibly being TRBD1 (6 bases). Germline V lookup: CDR1 SGHRS, CDR2 YFSETQ. This CDR3 spans 15 amino acids. V lost 4 bases and J lost 5, with 17 bases in between. CDR3 amino acids: CASSVTGSIGDTQYF. In DNA form, the CDR3 reads TGCGCCAGCAGCGTAACAGGGTCTATAGGAGATACGCAGTATTTT.

A remark on this clone: The junction and the germline gene differ at one end; a read error may be behind it. The chain links TRBV7-7 to TRBJ2-2; 11 bases line up with TRBD1. Germline CDR1 and CDR2: SSHAT and FNYEAQ (reference sequence). The CDR3 extends over 15 amino acids. In DNA, the CDR3 is TGTGCTAGCAGCTTAGGACAGGGGGCGACCGGGGAGCTGTTTTTT. The encoded protein is CASSLGQGATGELFF.

The chain uses TRBV10-3 and TRBJ1-6; TRBD1 agrees at 7 bases. CDR1 is ENHRY and CDR2 is SYGVKD in the germline V gene. The V and J ends lost 5 bases and 0 bases, in that order; junction bases with no gene match: 1. The CDR3 is 15 amino acids. The CDR3 nucleotides are TGTGCCATCAGTCCAGGGGGCTCCTATAATTCACCCCTCCACTTT. Translation: CAISPGGSYNSPLHF.

This chain links TRBV10-2 with TRBJ1-6; a possible D gene is TRBD1 (5 bases). The CDR3 extends over 13 amino acids. The germline V gene has CDR1 WSHSY and CDR2 SAAADI. V was pared by 5 bases and J by 8 bases, with 10 bases between. CDR3: CASSQGRDSPLHF. Written as DNA, the CDR3 is TGCGCCAGCAGTCAGGGTCGGGATTCACCCCTCCACTTT.

The genes are TRBV2 and TRBJ1-2, with TRBD1 identical over 8 bases. The CDR3 totals 14 residues. Losses at the gene ends were 6 bases for V and 0 bases for J; bases not matched to a gene: 3. CDR1 SNHLY and CDR2 FYNNEI come from the germline V gene. CDR3 sequence (DNA): TGTGCCAGCAGAGGACAGGGAGCTAACTATGGCTACACCTTC. Encoded protein: CASRGQGANYGYTF.

The CDR3 DNA is TGTGCCAGCAGCTCGGGCTACGAGCAGTACTTC. Translated: CASSSGYEQYF. This chain connects TRBV11-3 to TRBJ2-7; D unclear. V lost 4 bases and J 3 bases, leaving 4 bases between the germline ends. This CDR3 spans 11 amino acids. From germline, CDR1 is SGHNT and CDR2 YENEEA.

J is TRBJ2-2 and V is TRBV30, with 9 nucleotides matching TRBD2. Germline values: CDR1 GTSNPN, CDR2 SVGIG (reference sequence). With V trimmed by 3 bases and J by 5 bases, 7 bases remained unmatched. This CDR3 region has 15 residues. In DNA, the CDR3 is TGTGCCTGGAGCTCGACTAGCGGTTGGACCGGGGAGCTGTTTTTT. Translating it yields CAWSSTSGWTGELFF.

The V call is TRBV19, the J call TRBJ2-7; 8 bases align to TRBD2. Looked up from germline, CDR1 is LNHDA and CDR2 is SQIVND (reference sequence). This CDR3 contains 15 residues. V was clipped by 3 bases and J by 2 bases; unmatched bases: 6. The CDR3 reads CASSIDAGGTYEQYF. The CDR3 DNA is TGTGCCAGTAGTATCGACGCGGGAGGAACCTACGAGCAGTACTTC.

The chain combines TRBV27 with TRBJ2-2; D is perhaps TRBD2 (6 bases). Germline values: CDR1 MNHEY, CDR2 SMNVEV (reference sequence). With 4 bases removed from V and 0 bases from J, the gap between germline ends came to 15 bases. This CDR3 region has 17 residues. The CDR3 loop is CASSSLTRLTNTGELFF. CDR3 in DNA: TGTGCCAGCAGTTCATTGACTAGGCTTACGAACACCGGGGAGCTGTTTTTT.